The 32 T cell receptor beta chains in this list originate from one sample, sequenced in a study of response to subunit inactivated influenza vaccine. Each CDR3 protein is one row after TCRdb ran MiXCR on the RT-PCR reads. Found here are roughly 760,000 distinct CDR3 sequences, approximately 21% of them singletons; the top ten hold roughly a tenth. This specimen consisted of PBMCs from blood, obtained around 5 days after vaccination. Source of these receptors: a man in his forties or fifties who received an inactivated influenza vaccine.

This clonotype has just one count. The chain is built from TRBV27 and TRBJ2-7, with 9 bases matching TRBD1. CDR3 length: 17 amino acids. Per germline, CDR1 MNHEY and CDR2 SMNVEV (reference sequence). Trimming took 5 bases from V and 0 from J; bases not matched to a gene: 11. The CDR3 DNA sequence: TGTGCCAGCAGTCCCTACCCACGGACAGGGGTCTCCTACGAGCAGTACTTC. Amino acid sequence: CASSPYPRTGVSYEQYF.

This clonotype was picked up a small number of times. J is TRBJ2-7 and V is TRBV4-3; D remains unclear. V gave up 1 base and J gave up 0 bases, with 13 bases separating them. Per germline, CDR1 LGHNA and CDR2 YSLEER. The CDR3 sequence is 16 residues long. The CDR3 DNA reads as TGCGCCAGCAGCCAAGGGCGACTTTACAACTCCTACGAGCAGTACTTC. Translated: CASSQGRLYNSYEQYF.

The chain links TRBV5-6 to TRBJ2-1; D is undetermined. There are 16 residues in the CDR3. V lost 0 bases to trimming and J lost 0 bases, with 10 bases between them. CDR1 SGHDT and CDR2 YYEEEE come from the germline V gene. The CDR3 nucleotides are TGTGCCAGCAGCTTGGGAACCGAGAGCTCCTACAATGAGCAGTTCTTC. Translating it yields CASSLGTESSYNEQFF.

This clonotype was detected a few times. The chain has TRBV18 and TRBJ2-3, with 7 bases identical to TRBD1. The length of the CDR3 is 17 residues. Per germline, CDR1 KGHSH and CDR2 LQKENI. The V and J ends lost 2 bases and 1 base, in that order; junction bases with no gene match: 9. CDR3 coding DNA: TGTGCCAGCTCACCAATACTAACAGGGGTGGGCACAGATACGCAGTATTTT. Residues: CASSPILTGVGTDTQYF.

This clonotype was observed a few times. V is TRBV27 and J is TRBJ2-1; no reliable D call. Germline assignment: CDR1 MNHEY and CDR2 SMNVEV (reference sequence). The CDR3 runs to 13 residues. V gave up 10 bases and J gave up 6 bases, with 16 bases separating them. This CDR3 reads CATSALWANEQFF. The CDR3 DNA follows: TGTGCCACCAGCGCCTTATGGGCCAATGAGCAGTTCTTC.

The V and J genes are TRBV29-1 and TRBJ2-1; maybe TRBD1 (6 bases). The CDR3 contains 14 residues. V was cut by 0 bases and J by 8 bases, with 14 bases left in between. Germline V CDR1 and CDR2: SQVTM, ANQGSEA. Here the CDR3 reads CSVEELTGWDEQFF. In nucleotides, the CDR3 is TGCAGCGTTGAAGAACTAACAGGGTGGGATGAGCAGTTCTTC.

The chain employs TRBV20-1 and TRBJ2-3; D gene unclear. The CDR3 is 13 residues long. The V end was cut by 0 bases, the J end by 10 bases, with 14 bases between. Germline-derived CDR1 and CDR2 are DFQATT and SNEGSKA (reference sequence). The CDR3 DNA reads TGCAGTGCTAGAGATATTGATGGCGCTTCGCAGTATTTT. Protein product: CSARDIDGASQYF.

This clonotype was seen at least ten times. The chain recombines TRBV6-5 with TRBJ2-7, with 11 bases identical to TRBD2. This CDR3 contains 18 residues. Germline CDR1 and CDR2: MNHEY and SVGAGI. V shed 4 bases and J 2 bases; nucleotides not matched to a gene: 13. CDR3 residues: CASSSSGRLAGSTYEQYF. The CDR3 DNA sequence: TGTGCCAGCAGTTCCTCCGGGAGACTAGCGGGGTCAACCTACGAGCAGTACTTC.

The rearrangement joins TRBV7-9 to TRBJ2-1; D tentatively fits TRBD1 or TRBD2 (5 bases each). The CDR3 length is 15 residues. Trimming removed 5 bases at V and 2 bases at J, with 13 bases between. In germline, CDR1 is SEHNR, CDR2 FQNEAQ (reference sequence). In DNA form, the CDR3 reads TGTGCCAGCAGCCGGGGCGTTCCTCCCTACAATGAGCAGTTCTTC. The encoded protein is CASSRGVPPYNEQFF. Full variable domain (missing parts from reference TRBV7-9 and TRBJ2-1): DTGVSQNPRHKITKRGQNVTFRCDPISEHNRLYWYRQTLGQGPEFLTYFQNEAQLEKSRLLSDRFSAERPKGSFSTLEIQRTEQGDSAMYLCASSRGVPPYNEQFFGPGTRLTVL.

The V gene is TRBV3-1, the J gene TRBJ2-7; TRBD2 agrees at 11 bases. This CDR3 has 15 residues. Germline values: CDR1 LGHDT, CDR2 YNNKEL (reference sequence). V gave up 1 base and J gave up 3 bases; unmatched junction bases: 2. The CDR3 DNA reads TGTGCCAGCAGCCAAGGCGGGACTAGCGGCTACGAGCAGTACTTC. Translating it yields CASSQGGTSGYEQYF.

The V gene is TRBV9, the J gene TRBJ1-1, with a tentative D call TRBD1 (6 bases). There are 15 residues in the CDR3. Trimming left V 0 bases short and J 5 bases short, with 14 bases between. Germline loops: CDR1 SGDLS, CDR2 YYNGEE. CDR3 residues: CASSVVGGAGTEAFF. The CDR3, as DNA: TGTGCCAGCAGCGTAGTTGGGGGGGCAGGGACTGAAGCTTTCTTT.

This clonotype was detected a few times. The chain links TRBV12-3 or TRBV12-4 to TRBJ2-5; 8 bases are a match to TRBD1. There are 13 residues in the CDR3. V shed 7 bases, J shed 5 bases, and the junction held 6 bases outside the gene matches. This CDR3 reads CASTRGRKETQYF. The CDR3 coding sequence is TGTGCCAGCACCAGGGGGCGGAAGGAGACCCAGTACTTC.

There are a few counts of this clonotype. V usage is TRBV5-1 and J usage is TRBJ2-1, with 11 bases identical to TRBD2. The V gene end was trimmed by 0 bases and the J gene end by 5 bases; junction bases not matched to a gene: 10. The germline gives CDR1 SGHRS, CDR2 YFSETQ. The CDR3 has 18 amino acids. The CDR3 DNA sequence: TGCGCCAGCAGCTTGGAATTCCGTGGACTAGCGGGCCACAATGAGCAGTTCTTC. Protein sequence: CASSLEFRGLAGHNEQFF.

J is TRBJ1-1 and V is TRBV4-1; D gene uncertain. CDR1 is MGHRA and CDR2 is YSYEKL in the germline V gene. The CDR3 has 14 amino acids. Trimming pared 3 bases from V and 1 base from J, leaving 9 bases between. The CDR3, as DNA: TGCGCCAGCAGCCAGCCCGGCAGGAACACTGAAGCTTTCTTT. This sequence encodes CASSQPGRNTEAFF.

This chain links TRBV6-1 with TRBJ1-2, with 11 bases fitting TRBD1. The germline V gene has CDR1 MNHNS and CDR2 SASEGT. The trim removed 9 bases at V and 8 bases at J, leaving 11 bases unmatched. The CDR3 contains 14 residues. The CDR3 region has the DNA TGTGCCAGTAGCCGGCAGGGACAGGGGGGAGGCTACACCTTC. Protein sequence: CASSRQGQGGGYTF.

This clonotype was found many times. The chain combines TRBV12-3 or TRBV12-4 with TRBJ2-2; 11 nucleotides match TRBD1. J was trimmed by 6 bases and V by 6 bases; bases with no gene match: 6. This CDR3 has 15 residues. This chain's CDR3 is CASSIPGQGAGELFF. The CDR3 coding sequence is TGTGCCAGCAGCATACCGGGACAGGGGGCCGGGGAGCTGTTTTTT.

Here the CDR3 reads CASSQPNNEQFF. CDR3 DNA: TGCGCCAGCAGCCAGCCTAACAATGAGCAGTTCTTC. The rearrangement joins TRBV4-3 to TRBJ2-1; D is ambiguous. This CDR3 region has 12 residues. V was clipped by 3 bases and J by 5 bases, with 5 bases between them. CDR1 and CDR2 (germline): LGHNA, YSLEER.

V and J are TRBV12-3 or TRBV12-4 and TRBJ1-3, with 9 bases identical to TRBD1. The CDR3 contains 16 residues. Trimming at V came to 6 bases and at J to 0 bases, leaving 6 bases not matched to a gene. The CDR3 region is CASRRQGESSGNTIYF. DNA for the CDR3: TGTGCCAGCAGAAGACAGGGGGAATCCTCTGGAAACACCATATATTTT.

This clonotype was found a few times. The rearrangement links TRBV29-1 to TRBJ1-1, with D perhaps matching TRBD1 (5 bases). CDR1 and CDR2 (germline): SQVTM, ANQGSEA. V was pared by 3 bases and J by 2 bases, with 10 bases between. This CDR3 spans 13 amino acids. DNA of the CDR3: TGCAGCGTTGAGACAGTCCTTAACACTGAAGCTTTCTTT. Its protein product is CSVETVLNTEAFF.

This clonotype appeared many times. A much larger clone differs from this one at a single base, so this may be a read error. The chain's CDR3 is CASSLGRIYEQYF. In DNA form, the CDR3 reads TGTGCCAGCAGCTTAGGCAGGATCTACGAGCAGTACTTC. The chain uses TRBV7-2 and TRBJ2-7; D gene ambiguous. V lost 1 base, J lost 3 bases, and 7 bases lay in between. The CDR3 contains 13 residues. Germline CDR1 SGHTA, CDR2 FQGNSA. Supplemented by reference TRBV7-2 and TRBJ2-7, the full variable domain reads GAGVSQSPSNKVTEKGKDVELRCDPISGHTALYWYRQSLGQGLEFLIYFQGNSAPDKSGLPSDRFSAERTGGSVSTLTIQRTQQEDSAVYLCASSLGRIYEQYFGPGTRLTVT.

The chain carries TRBV29-1 and TRBJ2-3; 8 bases match TRBD2. There are 15 residues in the CDR3. V was clipped by 5 bases and J by 6 bases; unmatched bases: 13. Looked up from germline, CDR1 is SQVTM and CDR2 is ANQGSEA. The DNA for the CDR3 is TGCAGCGTTCGAGGGCAGCGGGAGCTTCCGGATACGCAGTATTTT. Amino acids: CSVRGQRELPDTQYF.

V is TRBV10-2 and J is TRBJ2-3; 10 bases are shared with TRBD1. The CDR3 is 15 amino acids. Trimming took 4 bases from V and 4 from J; bases not matched to a gene: 5. Looked up from germline, CDR1 is WSHSY and CDR2 is SAAADI. The CDR3 spells CASSVWGQGSDTQYF. The CDR3, as DNA: TGCGCCAGCAGTGTCTGGGGACAGGGGTCAGATACGCAGTATTTT.

The chain links TRBV4-2 to TRBJ2-1, with a tentative D call TRBD2 (7 bases). CDR3 length equals 15 residues. Germline-derived CDR1 and CDR2 are LGHNA and YNFKEQ. V was clipped by 7 bases and J by 3 bases, with 16 bases between them. The CDR3 spells CASNTGRGLYNEQFF. CDR3 DNA: TGTGCCAGCAACACGGGGCGGGGGCTCTACAATGAGCAGTTCTTC.

This chain connects TRBV12-3 or TRBV12-4 to TRBJ1-1, with D possibly matching TRBD1 (5 bases). The CDR3 spans 12 residues. Trimming stripped 5 bases from V and 10 bases from J, with 14 bases between. In DNA form, the CDR3 reads TGTGCCAGCAGTCCAGGGCATCGGGGAGCTTTCTTT. Protein product: CASSPGHRGAFF.

The chain has TRBV18 and TRBJ1-1; D uncertain. This CDR3 has 15 residues. The germline CDR1 and CDR2 sequences are KGHSH and LQKENI. The V gene lost 0 bases and the J gene lost 0 bases, with 8 bases spanning the gap. The CDR3 is CASSPPGRLNTEAFF. DNA of the CDR3: TGTGCCAGCTCACCACCGGGTAGGTTGAACACTGAAGCTTTCTTT.

This clonotype was detected ten times or more. This chain uses TRBV20-1 with TRBJ2-7; TRBD2 agrees at 9 bases. Germline assignment: CDR1 DFQATT and CDR2 SNEGSKA (reference sequence). V shed 1 base and J 6 bases; nucleotides not matched to a gene: 16. The CDR3 is 17 residues long. CDR3 nucleotides: TGCAGTGCTAGAGCCGGGGGTAGCGGGGGTGTGAAAGTCGAGCAGTACTTC. Translating gives CSARAGGSGGVKVEQYF.

The rearrangement joins TRBV20-1 to TRBJ2-7; 10 positions match TRBD1. Germline-derived CDR1 and CDR2 are DFQATT and SNEGSKA (reference sequence). There are 17 residues in the CDR3. V lost 1 base, J lost 6 bases, and 15 bases stayed unmatched. The CDR3 loop is CSARVRARDRGNFEQYF. CDR3 in DNA: TGCAGTGCTAGAGTTAGGGCCCGGGACAGGGGAAATTTCGAGCAGTACTTC.

This chain links TRBV7-6 with TRBJ2-3, with 12 bases that match TRBD2. The trim removed 1 base at V and 5 bases at J, leaving 7 bases unmatched. The CDR3 is made up of 17 amino acids. CDR1 SGHVS and CDR2 FNYEAQ come from the germline V gene. CDR3 bases: TGTGCCAGCAGCTTAGGTCCTAGCGGGGGGGCGGAAGATACGCAGTATTTT. This codes for CASSLGPSGGAEDTQYF.

In this sample, this clonotype turned up a few times. This chain connects TRBV28 to TRBJ2-1; D not resolved. V lost 6 bases and J lost 10, with 16 bases in between. CDR3 length: 13 residues. CDR1 and CDR2 from the germline V gene are MDHEN and SYDVKM. The CDR3: CASSLPDLLEQFF. CDR3 coding DNA: TGTGCCAGCAGCCTACCGGATTTGTTGGAGCAGTTCTTC.

The CDR3 nucleotides are TGTGCCAGCAGTAACGGCCTCGGGACAGGGTCTGAGACCCAGTACTTC. Residues: CASSNGLGTGSETQYF. The chain links TRBV25-1 to TRBJ2-5; 9 bases map to TRBD1. Germline V CDR1 and CDR2: MGHDK, SYGVNS. V gave up 5 bases and J gave up 5 bases; unmatched junction bases: 12. This CDR3 has 16 amino acids.

In this sample, this clonotype turned up a few times. The chain employs TRBV12-3 or TRBV12-4 and TRBJ1-2, with 8 bases that match TRBD1. The CDR3 spans 12 residues. V gave up 7 bases and J gave up 5 bases; unmatched junction bases: 3. CDR3 coding DNA: TGTGCCAGCAAAAGACAGGGGTATGGCTACACCTTC. It codes for CASKRQGYGYTF.

The table lists this clonotype with a few counts. The gene calls are TRBV12-3 or TRBV12-4 and TRBJ2-4; 10 bases are shared with TRBD1. V lost 5 bases to trimming and J lost 4 bases; unmatched junction nucleotides: 11. The CDR3 loop spans 17 amino acids. The CDR3 nucleotides read TGTGCCAGCAGTGCCCCGGGACAGGGGTTTGAGAAAAACATTCAGTACTTC. This sequence encodes CASSAPGQGFEKNIQYF.